This entry features one TCR beta chain sequence. No antigen is known for it. The repertoire was sequenced with immunoSEQ multiplex PCR; TCRdb's copy has only in-frame clones and lacks some. Among tens of thousands of clones listed, under 95% were seen once. This CDR3 has 13 residues. Trimming stripped 4 bases from V and 0 bases from J, with 7 bases between. The V gene's germline CDR1 is SEHNR and CDR2 FQNEAQ (reference sequence). The data belong to a study of siplizumab effects on memory and regulatory T cells. Study results and limitations: A small minority of alloreactive clones were mapped to unstimulated subsets.

The TCR originated in a human donor in good health. The source material was CD8+ T cells sorted from blood. This chain connects TRBV7-9 to TRBJ2-7; D gene uncertain. CDR3 loop: CASSSSSSYEQYF. CDR3 DNA sequence: TGTGCCAGCAGCTCCTCGAGCTCCTACGAGCAGTACTTC.